This T cell receptor (beta chain) came from a study of preoperative IRX-2 immunotherapy in early breast cancer. Treatment: preoperative locoregional IRX-2 cytokine immunotherapy. This phase Ib study tested locoregional IRX-2 cytokine immunotherapy given before surgery. The V gene lost 3 bases and the J gene lost 4 bases, with 9 bases spanning the gap. CDR1 and CDR2 from the germline V gene are SGHTA and FQGTGA. CDR3 length equals 13 residues. Method: immunoSEQ multiplex PCR; TCRdb's copy keeps in-frame clones and lacks some. This table has approximately 24,000 clones, about 90% appearing once. Sequencing was performed on tumor tissue, taken after IRX-2 immunotherapy. The receptor comes from a human donor with breast cancer. This chain uses TRBV7-3 with TRBJ1-1; the D gene is possibly TRBD1 (6 bases). CDR3 loop: CASSFQGTTEAFF. DNA of the CDR3: TGTGCCAGCAGCTTCCAGGGGACCACTGAAGCTTTCTTT. Based on the CDR3 plus reference TRBV7-3 and TRBJ1-1, the full variable domain is GAGVSQTPSNKVTEKGKYVELRCDPISGHTALYWYRQSLGQGPEFLIYFQGTGAADDSGLPNDRFFAVRPEGSVSTLKIQRTERGDSAVYLCASSFQGTTEAFFGQGTRLTVV.